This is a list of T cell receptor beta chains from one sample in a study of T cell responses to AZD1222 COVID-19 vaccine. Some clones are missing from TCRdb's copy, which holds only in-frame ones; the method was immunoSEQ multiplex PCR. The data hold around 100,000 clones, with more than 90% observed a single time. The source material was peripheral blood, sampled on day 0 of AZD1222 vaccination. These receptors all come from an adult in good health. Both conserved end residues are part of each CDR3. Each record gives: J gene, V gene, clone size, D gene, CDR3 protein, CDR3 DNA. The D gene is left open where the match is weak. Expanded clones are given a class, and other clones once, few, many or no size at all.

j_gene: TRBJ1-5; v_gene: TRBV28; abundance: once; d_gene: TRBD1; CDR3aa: CASSPSRTGWDQPQHF; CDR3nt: TGTGCCAGCAGTCCATCCCGGACAGGATGGGATCAGCCCCAGCATTTT
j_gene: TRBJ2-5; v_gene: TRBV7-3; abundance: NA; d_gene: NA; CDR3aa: CASSLTGRVGETQYF; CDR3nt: TGTGCCAGCAGCTTAACGGGCAGGGTTGGGGAGACCCAGTACTTC
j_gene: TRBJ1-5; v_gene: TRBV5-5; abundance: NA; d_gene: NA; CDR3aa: CASNPEGGFHQPQHF; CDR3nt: TGTGCCAGCAACCCCGAGGGAGGTTTCCATCAGCCCCAGCATTTT
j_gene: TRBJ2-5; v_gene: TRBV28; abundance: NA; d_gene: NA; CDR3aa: CASSPLRGQETQYF; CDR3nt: TGTGCCAGCAGTCCTTTGCGGGGACAAGAGACCCAGTACTTC
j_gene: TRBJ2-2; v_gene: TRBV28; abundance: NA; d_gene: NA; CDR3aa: CASSLPTGELFF; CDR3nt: TGTGCCAGCAGTTTACCCACCGGGGAGCTGTTTTTT
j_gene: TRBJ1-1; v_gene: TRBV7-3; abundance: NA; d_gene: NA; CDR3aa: CASSLSTGAGEAFF; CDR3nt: TGTGCCAGCAGCTTATCTACGGGGGCGGGTGAAGCTTTCTTT
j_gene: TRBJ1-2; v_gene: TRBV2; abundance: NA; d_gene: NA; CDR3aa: CASSDNYGYTF; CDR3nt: TGTGCCAGCAGCGACAACTATGGCTACACCTTC
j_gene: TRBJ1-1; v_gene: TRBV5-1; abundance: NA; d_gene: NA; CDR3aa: CASSLARGAEAFF; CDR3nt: TGCGCCAGCAGCTTGGCGCGGGGGGCTGAAGCTTTCTTT
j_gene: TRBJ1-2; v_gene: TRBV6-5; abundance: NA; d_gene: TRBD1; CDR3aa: CASRSGTGGSGYTF; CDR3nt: TGTGCCAGCAGATCCGGGACAGGGGGTAGCGGCTACACCTTC
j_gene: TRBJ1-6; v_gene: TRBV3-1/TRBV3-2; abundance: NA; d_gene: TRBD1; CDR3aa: CASSQDPGRGQGSPLHF; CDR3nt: TGTGCCAGCAGCCAAGATCCGGGCAGGGGGCAAGGTTCACCCCTCCACTTT
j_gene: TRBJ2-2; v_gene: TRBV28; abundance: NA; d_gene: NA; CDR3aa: CASSLSPGQYGELFF; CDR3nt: TGTGCCAGCAGTTTATCCCCAGGGCAGTACGGGGAGCTGTTTTTT
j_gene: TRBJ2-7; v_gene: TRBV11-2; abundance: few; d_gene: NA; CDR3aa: CASSLGQGSEQYF; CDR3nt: TGTGCCAGCAGCTTAGGTCAGGGATCCGAGCAGTACTTC
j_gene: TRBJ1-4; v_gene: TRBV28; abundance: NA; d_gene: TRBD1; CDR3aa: CASSRRRDSSYEKLFF; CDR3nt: TGTGCCAGCAGCCGAAGGAGGGACAGCAGCTATGAAAAACTGTTTTTT
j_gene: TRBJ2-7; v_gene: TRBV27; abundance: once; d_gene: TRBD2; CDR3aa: CASSLVGGRQRNEQYF; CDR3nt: TGTGCCAGCAGTTTAGTGGGCGGGAGGCAGCGGAACGAGCAGTACTTC
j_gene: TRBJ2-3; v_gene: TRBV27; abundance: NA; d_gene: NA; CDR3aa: CASSLYGGGADTQYF; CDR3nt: TGTGCCAGCAGTTTATACGGGGGAGGCGCAGATACGCAGTATTTT
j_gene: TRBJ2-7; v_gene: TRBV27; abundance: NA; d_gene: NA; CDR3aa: CASSPWGGPGQYF; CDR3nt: TGTGCCAGCAGTCCTTGGGGGGGGCCAGGGCAGTACTTC
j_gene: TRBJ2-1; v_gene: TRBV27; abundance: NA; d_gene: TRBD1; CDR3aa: CASSFWGTGQGADEQFF; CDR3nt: TGTGCCAGCAGTTTTTGGGGGACGGGACAGGGGGCCGATGAGCAGTTCTTC
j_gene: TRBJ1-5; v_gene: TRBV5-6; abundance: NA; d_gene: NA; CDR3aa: CASSLQGLRAQPQHF; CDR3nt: TGTGCCAGCAGCTTGCAGGGCTTAAGGGCTCAGCCCCAGCATTTT
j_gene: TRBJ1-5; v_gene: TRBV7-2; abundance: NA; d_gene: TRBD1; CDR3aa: CASSLLRPDRVSQPQHF; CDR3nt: TGTGCCAGCAGCTTACTTCGCCCGGACAGGGTTAGTCAGCCCCAGCATTTT
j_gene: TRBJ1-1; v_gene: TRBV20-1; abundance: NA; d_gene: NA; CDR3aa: CSASRNTEAFF; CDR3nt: TGCAGTGCTAGTCGGAACACTGAAGCTTTCTTT
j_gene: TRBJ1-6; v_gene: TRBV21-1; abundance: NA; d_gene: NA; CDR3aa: CASSKALAGEGSYNSPLHF; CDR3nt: TGTGCCAGCAGCAAAGCGCTAGCAGGGGAAGGCTCCTATAATTCACCCCTCCACTTT
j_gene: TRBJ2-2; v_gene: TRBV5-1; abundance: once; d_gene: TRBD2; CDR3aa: CASSPGLAGGVTGELFF; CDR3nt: TGCGCCAGCAGCCCGGGACTAGCGGGAGGGGTGACCGGGGAGCTGTTTTTT
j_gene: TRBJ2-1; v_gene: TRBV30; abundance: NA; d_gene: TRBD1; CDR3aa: CAWDGQGYNEQFF; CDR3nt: TGTGCCTGGGATGGACAGGGGTACAATGAGCAGTTCTTC
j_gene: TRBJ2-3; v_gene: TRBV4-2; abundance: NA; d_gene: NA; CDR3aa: CASSPPTRPDTQYF; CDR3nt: TGTGCCAGCAGCCCCCCGACTAGACCGGATACGCAGTATTTT
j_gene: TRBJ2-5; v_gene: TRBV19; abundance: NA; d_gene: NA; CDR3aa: CASSISNGATQYF; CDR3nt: TGTGCCAGTAGTATTTCGAACGGGGCGACCCAGTACTTC
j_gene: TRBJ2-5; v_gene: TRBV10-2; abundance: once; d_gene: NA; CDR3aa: CASSFQGEETQYF; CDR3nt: TGCGCCAGCAGTTTCCAGGGAGAAGAGACCCAGTACTTC
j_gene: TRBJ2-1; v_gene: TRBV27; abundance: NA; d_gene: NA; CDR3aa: CASSGAIYNEQFF; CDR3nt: TGTGCCAGCAGTGGGGCCATCTACAATGAGCAGTTCTTC
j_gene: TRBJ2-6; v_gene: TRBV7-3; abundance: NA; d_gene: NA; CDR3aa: CASSSLLSSSGANVLTF; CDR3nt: TGTGCCAGCAGCTCACTTTTAAGTTCGTCTGGGGCCAACGTCCTGACTTTC
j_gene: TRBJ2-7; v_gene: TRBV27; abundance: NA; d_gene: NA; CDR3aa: CASKIAESSYEQYF; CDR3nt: TGTGCCAGCAAGATAGCGGAAAGCTCCTACGAGCAGTACTTC
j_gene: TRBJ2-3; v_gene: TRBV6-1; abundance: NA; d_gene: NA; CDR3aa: CASSEAMASGTDTQYF; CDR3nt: TGTGCCAGCAGTGAAGCTATGGCTAGCGGCACAGATACGCAGTATTTT
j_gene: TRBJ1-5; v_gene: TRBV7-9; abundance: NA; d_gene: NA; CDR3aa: CASSPGGHQPQHF; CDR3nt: TGTGCCAGCAGCCCGGGGGGTCATCAGCCCCAGCATTTT
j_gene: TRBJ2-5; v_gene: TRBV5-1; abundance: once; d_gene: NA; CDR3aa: CASSFSVGGGRQETQYF; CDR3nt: TGCGCCAGCAGCTTCTCTGTCGGCGGGGGCCGGCAAGAGACCCAGTACTTC
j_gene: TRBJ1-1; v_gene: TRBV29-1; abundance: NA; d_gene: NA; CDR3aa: CSARTGPEAFF; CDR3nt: TGCAGCGCCCGAACAGGGCCTGAAGCTTTCTTT
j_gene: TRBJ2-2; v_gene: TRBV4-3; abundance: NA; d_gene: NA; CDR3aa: CASSQYGGSGELFF; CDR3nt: TGCGCCAGCAGCCAGTATGGGGGGTCCGGGGAGCTGTTTTTT
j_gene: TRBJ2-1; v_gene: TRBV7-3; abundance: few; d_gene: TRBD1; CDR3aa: CASSLQGARDEQFF; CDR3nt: TGTGCCAGCAGCTTACAGGGGGCAAGGGATGAGCAGTTCTTC
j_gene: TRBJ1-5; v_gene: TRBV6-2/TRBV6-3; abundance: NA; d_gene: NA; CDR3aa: CASSYGGPNQPQHF; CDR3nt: TGTGCCAGCAGTTACGGCGGGCCCAATCAGCCCCAGCATTTT
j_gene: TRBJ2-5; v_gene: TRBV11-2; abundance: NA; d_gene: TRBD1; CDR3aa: CASSLVGGQGRETQYF; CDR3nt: TGTGCCAGCAGCTTAGTAGGGGGACAGGGGAGGGAGACCCAGTACTTC
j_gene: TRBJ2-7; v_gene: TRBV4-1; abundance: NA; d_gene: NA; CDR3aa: CASSQEEGREQYF; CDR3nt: TGCGCCAGCAGCCAAGAAGAGGGGAGGGAGCAGTACTTC
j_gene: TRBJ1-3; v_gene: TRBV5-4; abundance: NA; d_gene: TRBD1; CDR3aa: CASSLGTGARSGNTIYF; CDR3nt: TGTGCCAGCAGCTTGGGCACAGGGGCGCGCTCTGGAAACACCATATATTTT
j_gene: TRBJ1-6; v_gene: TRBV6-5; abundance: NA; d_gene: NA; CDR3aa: CASSYSPGRNSPLHF; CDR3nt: TGTGCCAGCAGTTACTCGCCAGGGCGAAATTCACCCCTCCACTTT
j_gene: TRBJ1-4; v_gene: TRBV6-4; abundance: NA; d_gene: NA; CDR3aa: CASSDARNRAGDSEKLFF; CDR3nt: TGTGCCAGCAGTGACGCTCGGAATCGGGCAGGGGATAGTGAAAAACTGTTTTTT
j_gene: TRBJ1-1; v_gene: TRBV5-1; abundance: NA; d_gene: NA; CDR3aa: CASSLVVGNTEAFF; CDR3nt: TGCGCCAGCAGCTTGGTGGTGGGGAACACTGAAGCTTTCTTT
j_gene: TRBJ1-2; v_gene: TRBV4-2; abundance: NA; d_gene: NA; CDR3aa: CASSQDSNGGYTF; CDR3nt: TGTGCCAGCAGCCAAGATAGTAACGGGGGCTACACCTTC
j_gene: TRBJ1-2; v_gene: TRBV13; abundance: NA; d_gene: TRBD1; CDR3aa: CASSLGDRAYDYGYTF; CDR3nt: TGTGCCAGCAGCCTAGGGGACAGGGCGTACGACTATGGCTACACCTTC
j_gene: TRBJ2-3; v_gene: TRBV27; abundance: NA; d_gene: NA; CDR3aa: CASSYPPGGTQYF; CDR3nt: TGTGCCAGCAGTTATCCCCCTGGTGGTACGCAGTATTTT
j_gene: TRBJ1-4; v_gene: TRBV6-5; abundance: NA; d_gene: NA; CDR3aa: CASLPQGSNEKLFF; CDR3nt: TGTGCCAGCCTGCCTCAGGGTTCTAATGAAAAACTGTTTTTT
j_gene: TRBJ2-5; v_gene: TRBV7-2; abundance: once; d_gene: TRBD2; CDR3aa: CASSLGLAGAQETQYF; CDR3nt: TGTGCCAGCAGCTTGGGACTAGCGGGGGCCCAAGAGACCCAGTACTTC